The table lists the clone carrying this TCR beta chain with a few counts. Several patients' CD4+ populations were sorted into CD25+CD127- cells. These data are taken from a study of CD8+ T cells in alopecia areata. Per the germline V gene, CDR1 is SGHTA and CDR2 is FQGNSA. After removal of 4 bases from V and 5 bases from J, the junction contained 6 bases not matched to a gene. CDR3 length: 15 amino acids. Extraction of RNA preceded its reverse transcription into cDNA, which served as the sequencing template. TCRdb's table, derived via immunoSEQ multiplex PCR, lists solely in-frame clones and lacks some. The data contain some 20,000 clones, around 62% of them singletons.

Material for sequencing was CD4+ Tregs sorted from blood. The receptor was derived from a human donor with alopecia areata. The chain combines TRBV7-2 with TRBJ2-5, with TRBD1 matching 11 bases. The CDR3 sequence is CASSSGQGAWETQYF. The CDR3 DNA sequence: TGTGCCAGCAGCTCCGGACAGGGGGCATGGGAGACCCAGTACTTC. Combining the CDR3 with reference TRBV7-2 and TRBJ2-5 gives the whole variable domain GAGVSQSPSNKVTEKGKDVELRCDPISGHTALYWYRQSLGQGLEFLIYFQGNSAPDKSGLPSDRFSAERTGGSVSTLTIQRTQQEDSAVYLCASSSGQGAWETQYFGPGTRLLVL.